This TCR beta chain originates from a study of T cell repertoires in cytomegalovirus infection. Study summary: CMV infection plus the matching HLA type was flagged by public TCR beta signatures.

The CDR3 is made up of 15 amino acids. Trimming took off 5 bases at V and 2 bases at J, with 16 bases between the two ends. The germline V gene has CDR1 MDHEN and CDR2 SYDVKM. This clonotype was detected a few times. Its cognate antigen is unknown. TCRdb called the reads again in MiXCR, with one record for every CDR3 protein. The table lists 54,000 or so distinct CDR3 sequences, 33% of them singletons, with 60% to 80% in the top ten. The chain has TRBV28 and TRBJ2-7; weak D call: TRBD1 (5 bases). Sequencing input: PBMCs, sequenced either directly or after in vitro stimulation (not recorded which). The receptor comes from a human donor in good health (CMV status not recorded). Some clones in this sample may be carry-over from other donors' samples. DNA of the CDR3: TGTGCCAGCAGTCCAACCCAGGGTATCCCCTACGAGCAGTACTTC. This encodes CASSPTQGIPYEQYF.